These T cell receptor beta chains were read from a single sample in a study of OX40 agonist ivuxolimab in advanced cancers. The method was immunoSEQ multiplex PCR; TCRdb's version includes in-frame clones alone and lacks a portion of them. Among about 54,000 clones listed, about nine tenths were seen once. Source: CD4+ or CD8+ T cells sorted from blood, taken in a trial of the OX40 agonist ivuxolimab. The receptor set was obtained from an adult with an advanced solid tumor such as melanoma, head and neck, liver or kidney cancer. CDR3s include the opening cysteine and the closing phenylalanine or tryptophan. D genes are given only for firm matches. Not all rows give a size; the values are once, few, many and, for expanded clones, a class.

clone size	D gene	J gene	CDR3 length	V gene	CDR3 protein	CDR3 DNA
NA	NA	TRBJ1-1	15	TRBV6-9	CASSSPGQGNTEAFF	TGTGCCAGCAGTTCGCCGGGACAAGGGAACACTGAAGCTTTCTTT
NA	TRBD1	TRBJ2-7	15	TRBV6-1	CASSWFGTGAYEQYF	TGTGCCAGCAGTTGGTTCGGGACAGGAGCCTACGAGCAGTACTTC
NA	NA	TRBJ1-2	17	TRBV5-4	CASSPTGGAARNYGYTF	TGTGCCAGCAGTCCCACTGGGGGGGCGGCACGGAACTATGGCTACACCTTC
NA	NA	TRBJ2-2	17	TRBV4-2	CASVPDGGLEGPGELFF	TGTGCCAGCGTTCCCGACGGGGGACTCGAAGGACCCGGGGAGCTGTTTTTT
NA	TRBD1	TRBJ2-7	14	TRBV7-2	CASSLDVGTARPNF	TGTGCCAGCAGCTTAGATGTCGGGACAGCCCGGCCAAACTTC
NA	TRBD2	TRBJ2-7	13	TRBV7-2	CASRPGLAGPFRF	TGTGCCAGCAGGCCGGGACTAGCGGGCCCTTTTCGCTTC
NA	NA	TRBJ1-1	14	TRBV5-1	CASSPRTADTEAFF	TGCGCCAGCAGCCCCAGGACAGCTGACACTGAAGCTTTCTTT
once	NA	TRBJ2-1	15	TRBV10-3	CAISNTGEGYNEQFF	TGTGCCATCAGTAATACAGGGGAGGGCTACAATGAGCAGTTCTTC
once	NA	TRBJ1-6	16	TRBV7-3	CASSLNGQGYNSPLHF	TGTGCCAGCAGCTTAAATGGGCAGGGATATAATTCACCCCTCCACTTT
NA	TRBD1	TRBJ1-2	16	TRBV11-2	CASSLAIQGNAYGYTF	TGTGCCAGCAGCTTAGCTATACAGGGGAACGCCTATGGCTACACCTTC
NA	NA	TRBJ2-7	15	TRBV6-6	CASRRVTFMSYEQYF	TGTGCCAGCAGGCGGGTCACCTTCATGTCCTACGAGCAGTACTTC
few	NA	TRBJ2-2	12	TRBV18	CASSSSTGELFF	TGTGCCAGCTCCTCCTCCACCGGGGAGCTGTTTTTT
NA	NA	TRBJ1-3	14	TRBV5-1	CASSKGDSGNTIYF	TGCGCCAGCAGTAAAGGAGACAGTGGAAACACCATATATTTT
NA	NA	TRBJ2-3	14	TRBV6-6	CASRLATRTDTQYF	TGTGCCAGCAGATTAGCAACTCGCACAGATACGCAGTATTTT
NA	TRBD2	TRBJ2-1	15	TRBV11-2	CASSLMRGGYNEQFF	TGTGCCAGCAGCTTAATGCGGGGGGGCTACAATGAGCAGTTCTTC
NA	NA	TRBJ1-5	13	TRBV27	CASWGQLGQPQHF	TGTGCCAGCTGGGGTCAGTTGGGGCAGCCCCAGCATTTT
NA	TRBD2	TRBJ2-5	16	TRBV10-3	CAISESNLAVKETQYF	TGTGCCATCAGTGAGTCGAACCTAGCGGTGAAAGAGACCCAGTACTTC
NA	NA	TRBJ2-2	16	TRBV18	CASSPPAVTYTGELFF	TGTGCCAGCTCACCACCCGCTGTGACCTACACCGGGGAGCTGTTTTTT
NA	TRBD2	TRBJ2-3	15	TRBV28	CASSPGLADTDTQYF	TGTGCCAGCAGTCCCGGACTAGCGGACACAGATACGCAGTATTTT
few	NA	TRBJ2-7	15	TRBV7-8	CASSLVGRGTYEQYF	TGTGCCAGCAGCTTAGTAGGCAGGGGCACCTACGAGCAGTACTTC
NA	NA	TRBJ1-6	15	TRBV5-5	CASSSLGGRGSPLHF	TGTGCCAGCAGCTCCTTAGGGGGAAGAGGATCACCCCTCCACTTT
NA	NA	TRBJ1-5	15	TRBV19	CASRGGAPSNQPQHF	TGTGCCAGTAGGGGAGGGGCCCCAAGCAATCAGCCCCAGCATTTT
NA	TRBD2	TRBJ2-2	18	TRBV5-1	CASSSGLAGGLNTGELFF	TGCGCCAGCAGCTCCGGACTAGCGGGGGGGTTGAACACCGGGGAGCTGTTTTTT
NA	NA	TRBJ1-5	14	TRBV15	CATSRGRTDQPQHF	TGTGCCACCAGCAGAGGACGGACCGATCAGCCCCAGCATTTT
NA	TRBD1	TRBJ1-3	17	TRBV7-2	CASSLRQGARYGNTIYF	TGTGCCAGCAGCCTTCGACAGGGGGCGCGGTACGGAAACACCATATATTTT
NA	TRBD2	TRBJ2-5	16	TRBV28	CASSNLGLAGGETQYF	TGTGCCAGCAGTAATCTTGGACTAGCGGGAGGGGAGACCCAGTACTTC
NA	TRBD1	TRBJ2-2	15	TRBV5-1	CASSHRTGSTGELFF	TGCGCCAGCAGCCACCGGACAGGGTCCACCGGGGAGCTGTTTTTT
once	NA	TRBJ2-1	15	TRBV21-1	CASSKIQGLGNEQFF	TGTGCCAGCAGCAAAATCCAGGGCCTAGGAAATGAGCAGTTCTTC